A selection of T cell receptor beta chains follows, all from one sample in a study of human T cells and chemical hapten exposure. TCRdb itself ran the RACE reads through MiXCR, one entry per CDR3 protein. The sample has roughly 360,000 distinct CDR3 sequences, nearly 5% seen once. Material: whole blood, obtained in connection with sensitization to the hapten diphenylcyclopropenone (DPC). The receptors shown here come from a woman aged 45-65 years with alopecia areata. Some clones in this sample may be carry-over from other donors' samples. Both conserved end residues are part of each CDR3. A D gene is named only where the DNA matches it firmly. Clone size is stated in some rows and not others, as once, few, many or a class when expanded.

>NA|TRBV7-8|NA|TRBJ2-2
CASSLAPKGTGELFF
TGTGCCAGCAGCTTAGCGCCAAAGGGGACCGGGGAGCTGTTTTTT
>TRBD1|TRBV15|NA|TRBJ2-7
CATSRDRDRGREQYF
TGTGCCACCAGCAGAGATCGAGACAGGGGACGGGAGCAGTACTTC
>TRBD1|TRBV27|NA|TRBJ1-4
CASSFLRTGGEKLFF
TGTGCCAGCAGTTTCCTGCGGACAGGGGGCGAAAAACTGTTTTTT
>NA|TRBV18|many|TRBJ2-7
CASSRGQKFYEQYF
TGTGCCAGCTCACGCGGACAGAAGTTCTACGAGCAGTACTTC
>NA|TRBV29-1|NA|TRBJ2-7
CSVDSEFGAIGQYF
TGCAGCGTTGACTCGGAATTTGGCGCTATTGGGCAGTACTTC
>NA|TRBV6-5|few|TRBJ2-1
CASIAGGPDNEQFF
TGTGCCAGCATTGCCGGCGGCCCCGACAATGAGCAGTTCTTC
>NA|TRBV7-2|few|TRBJ2-7
CASSFQGPGEQYF
TGTGCCAGCAGCTTCCAAGGGCCGGGGGAGCAGTACTTC
>NA|TRBV2|few|TRBJ2-3
CASITTISTDTQYF
TGTGCCAGCATTACGACTATCAGCACAGATACGCAGTATTTT
>NA|TRBV9|many|TRBJ1-2
CASSVGAGDKGYTF
TGTGCCAGCAGCGTAGGAGCAGGAGACAAGGGCTACACCTTC
>NA|TRBV7-8|many|TRBJ2-3
CASSFLAASTDTQYF
TGTGCCAGCAGCTTTCTCGCGGCTAGCACAGATACGCAGTATTTT
>TRBD1|TRBV6-1|many|TRBJ1-5
CASRIYGQGGNQPQHF
TGTGCCAGCCGTATCTACGGACAGGGGGGAAATCAGCCCCAGCATTTT
>NA|TRBV7-9|many|TRBJ2-7
CASSSRIASYEQYF
TGTGCCAGCAGCTCGAGGATCGCCTCCTACGAGCAGTACTTC
>TRBD2|TRBV10-3|few|TRBJ2-2
CAIAGGPPGELFF
TGTGCCATCGCGGGAGGGCCCCCCGGGGAGCTGTTTTTT
>NA|TRBV13|NA|TRBJ2-3
CASSRSGDITDTQYF
TGTGCCAGCAGTAGATCGGGAGACATCACAGATACGCAGTATTTT
>NA|TRBV10-3|many|TRBJ1-3
CAISDGVTGNTIYF
TGTGCCATCAGTGACGGGGTGACGGGAAACACCATATATTTT
>NA|TRBV3-1|NA|TRBJ1-5
CASSQGGNNQPQHF
TGTGCCAGCAGCCAAGGGGGTAACAATCAGCCCCAGCATTTT
>NA|TRBV6-5|many|TRBJ2-7
CASSYSLAGSSYEQYF
TGTGCCAGCAGTTACTCACTGGCGGGGAGCTCCTACGAGCAGTACTTC
>NA|TRBV5-1|many|TRBJ2-3
CASSLASVANTQYF
TGCGCCAGCAGCTTGGCCTCCGTAGCGAATACGCAGTATTTT
>NA|TRBV7-8|many|TRBJ1-2
CASASEVRQIVFGYTF
TGTGCCAGCGCCTCAGAGGTCCGGCAAATAGTCTTTGGCTACACCTTC
>NA|TRBV12-3/TRBV12-4|many|TRBJ1-4
CASRDSGRSERKLFF
TGTGCCAGCAGGGACTCAGGGAGGAGCGAGAGGAAACTGTTTTTT
>NA|TRBV6-5|many|TRBJ2-7
CASSFLGGRYEQYF
TGTGCCAGCAGTTTTCTGGGGGGCCGCTACGAGCAGTACTTC
>TRBD2|TRBV6-5|few|TRBJ2-1
CASSPGLAGANEQFF
TGTGCCAGCAGTCCGGGACTAGCGGGAGCCAATGAGCAGTTCTTC
>TRBD1|TRBV2|NA|TRBJ2-1
CASSERAGGAVSYNEQFF
TGTGCCAGCAGTGAAAGGGCAGGGGGCGCCGTATCCTACAATGAGCAGTTCTTC
>NA|TRBV20-1|many|TRBJ1-6
CSASSEAGWNSPLHF
TGCAGTGCTAGTAGTGAGGCAGGGTGGAATTCACCCCTCCACTTT
>NA|TRBV29-1|NA|TRBJ2-5
CSVHPGYQETQYF
TGCAGCGTTCATCCAGGGTACCAAGAGACCCAGTACTTC
>NA|TRBV7-2|many|TRBJ1-1
CASSSTPPGSEAFF
TGTGCCAGCAGCTCCACCCCGCCGGGGTCTGAAGCTTTCTTT
>NA|TRBV6-2/TRBV6-3|NA|TRBJ2-1
CASSSGPNEQFF
TGTGCCAGCAGTTCGGGTCCTAATGAGCAGTTCTTC
>TRBD1|TRBV9|many|TRBJ2-2
CASSTGGDTGELFF
TGTGCCAGCAGCACAGGGGGCGACACCGGGGAGCTGTTTTTT
>TRBD1|TRBV29-1|many|TRBJ1-3
CSFRQGKLGNTIYF
TGCAGCTTCCGACAGGGGAAGCTTGGAAACACCATATATTTT
>TRBD2|TRBV5-1|NA|TRBJ2-3
CASSQGLARDDTQYF
TGCGCCAGCAGCCAGGGACTAGCCAGAGATGATACGCAGTATTTT
>TRBD2|TRBV20-1|many|TRBJ2-3
CSARDLVAGGPDTQYF
TGCAGTGCTAGAGATTTGGTAGCGGGAGGGCCAGATACGCAGTATTTT
>TRBD2|TRBV20-1|NA|TRBJ2-1
CSARTSGTPEQFF
TGCAGTGCTAGGACTAGCGGGACACCTGAGCAGTTCTTC
>TRBD2|TRBV2|many|TRBJ2-3
CASRAPGLAGETDTQYF
TGTGCCAGCAGGGCTCCGGGACTAGCGGGGGAAACAGATACGCAGTATTTT
>NA|TRBV12-3/TRBV12-4|few|TRBJ2-5
CASSYNSEETQYF
TGTGCCAGCAGTTACAACAGCGAAGAGACCCAGTACTTC
>TRBD1|TRBV9|few|TRBJ2-7
CASSVSTGTYEQYF
TGTGCCAGCAGCGTATCGACAGGGACCTACGAGCAGTACTTC
>NA|TRBV6-5|many|TRBJ1-1
CASRSMGAEAFF
TGTGCCAGCAGGTCGATGGGGGCAGAGGCTTTCTTT
>NA|TRBV6-1|many|TRBJ1-3
CASSELPSGNTIYF
TGTGCCAGCAGTGAACTTCCCTCTGGAAACACCATATATTTT
>NA|TRBV27|few|TRBJ1-4
CASSRSTGSNEKLFF
TGTGCCAGCAGTCGAAGTACAGGGTCCAATGAAAAACTGTTTTTT
>TRBD1|TRBV10-3|many|TRBJ2-7
CAISEPYGQGAYEQYF
TGTGCCATCAGTGAGCCGTACGGACAGGGGGCCTACGAGCAGTACTTC
>NA|TRBV14|few|TRBJ2-3
CASSQPRGDTQYF
TGTGCCAGCAGCCAACCCCGGGGGGATACGCAGTATTTT
>TRBD1|TRBV19|NA|TRBJ1-5
CASSAGQTSNQPQHF
TGTGCCAGTAGTGCGGGACAGACAAGCAATCAGCCCCAGCATTTT
>NA|TRBV20-1|few|TRBJ1-1
CSARKVRDPEAFF
TGCAGTGCTAGAAAAGTCAGGGACCCTGAAGCTTTCTTT
>TRBD2|TRBV6-6|few|TRBJ2-7
CASSYSMPGTSGSYEQYF
TGTGCCAGCAGTTACTCGATGCCCGGGACTAGCGGCAGCTACGAGCAGTACTTC
>NA|TRBV5-1|many|TRBJ2-3
CASSLYGGLSTDTQYF
TGCGCCAGCAGCTTGTATGGGGGGCTGAGCACAGATACGCAGTATTTT
>NA|TRBV9|NA|TRBJ1-6
CASSAFREPRGSPLHF
TGTGCCAGCAGCGCCTTTCGAGAGCCTCGGGGCTCACCCCTCCACTTT
>NA|TRBV29-1|NA|TRBJ1-1
CSVENQRNTEAFF
TGCAGCGTTGAAAATCAGAGGAACACTGAAGCTTTCTTT
>TRBD2|TRBV4-3|few|TRBJ2-1
CASSQDGRVAYNEQFF
TGCGCCAGCAGCCAAGACGGGAGGGTCGCCTACAATGAGCAGTTCTTC
>NA|TRBV7-9|NA|TRBJ1-2
CASSPTGPYGYTF
TGTGCCAGCAGCCCTACAGGGCCCTATGGCTACACCTTC
>NA|TRBV5-1|many|TRBJ2-1
CASSLEALQFF
TGCGCCAGCAGCTTGGAGGCGCTGCAGTTCTTC
>NA|TRBV10-3|many|TRBJ2-5
CAISEDSQETQYF
TGTGCCATCAGTGAGGACAGTCAAGAGACCCAGTACTTC
>TRBD2|TRBV2|NA|TRBJ2-1
CASSEADGPGLAIF
TGTGCCAGCAGTGAAGCAGATGGACCGGGACTAGCAATCTTC
>NA|TRBV2|many|TRBJ1-2
CASNHKGHYGYTF
TGTGCCAGCAATCATAAGGGGCACTATGGCTACACCTTC
>NA|TRBV2|many|TRBJ1-5
CASNKEVGNQPQHF
TGTGCCAGCAATAAGGAAGTGGGCAATCAGCCCCAGCATTTT